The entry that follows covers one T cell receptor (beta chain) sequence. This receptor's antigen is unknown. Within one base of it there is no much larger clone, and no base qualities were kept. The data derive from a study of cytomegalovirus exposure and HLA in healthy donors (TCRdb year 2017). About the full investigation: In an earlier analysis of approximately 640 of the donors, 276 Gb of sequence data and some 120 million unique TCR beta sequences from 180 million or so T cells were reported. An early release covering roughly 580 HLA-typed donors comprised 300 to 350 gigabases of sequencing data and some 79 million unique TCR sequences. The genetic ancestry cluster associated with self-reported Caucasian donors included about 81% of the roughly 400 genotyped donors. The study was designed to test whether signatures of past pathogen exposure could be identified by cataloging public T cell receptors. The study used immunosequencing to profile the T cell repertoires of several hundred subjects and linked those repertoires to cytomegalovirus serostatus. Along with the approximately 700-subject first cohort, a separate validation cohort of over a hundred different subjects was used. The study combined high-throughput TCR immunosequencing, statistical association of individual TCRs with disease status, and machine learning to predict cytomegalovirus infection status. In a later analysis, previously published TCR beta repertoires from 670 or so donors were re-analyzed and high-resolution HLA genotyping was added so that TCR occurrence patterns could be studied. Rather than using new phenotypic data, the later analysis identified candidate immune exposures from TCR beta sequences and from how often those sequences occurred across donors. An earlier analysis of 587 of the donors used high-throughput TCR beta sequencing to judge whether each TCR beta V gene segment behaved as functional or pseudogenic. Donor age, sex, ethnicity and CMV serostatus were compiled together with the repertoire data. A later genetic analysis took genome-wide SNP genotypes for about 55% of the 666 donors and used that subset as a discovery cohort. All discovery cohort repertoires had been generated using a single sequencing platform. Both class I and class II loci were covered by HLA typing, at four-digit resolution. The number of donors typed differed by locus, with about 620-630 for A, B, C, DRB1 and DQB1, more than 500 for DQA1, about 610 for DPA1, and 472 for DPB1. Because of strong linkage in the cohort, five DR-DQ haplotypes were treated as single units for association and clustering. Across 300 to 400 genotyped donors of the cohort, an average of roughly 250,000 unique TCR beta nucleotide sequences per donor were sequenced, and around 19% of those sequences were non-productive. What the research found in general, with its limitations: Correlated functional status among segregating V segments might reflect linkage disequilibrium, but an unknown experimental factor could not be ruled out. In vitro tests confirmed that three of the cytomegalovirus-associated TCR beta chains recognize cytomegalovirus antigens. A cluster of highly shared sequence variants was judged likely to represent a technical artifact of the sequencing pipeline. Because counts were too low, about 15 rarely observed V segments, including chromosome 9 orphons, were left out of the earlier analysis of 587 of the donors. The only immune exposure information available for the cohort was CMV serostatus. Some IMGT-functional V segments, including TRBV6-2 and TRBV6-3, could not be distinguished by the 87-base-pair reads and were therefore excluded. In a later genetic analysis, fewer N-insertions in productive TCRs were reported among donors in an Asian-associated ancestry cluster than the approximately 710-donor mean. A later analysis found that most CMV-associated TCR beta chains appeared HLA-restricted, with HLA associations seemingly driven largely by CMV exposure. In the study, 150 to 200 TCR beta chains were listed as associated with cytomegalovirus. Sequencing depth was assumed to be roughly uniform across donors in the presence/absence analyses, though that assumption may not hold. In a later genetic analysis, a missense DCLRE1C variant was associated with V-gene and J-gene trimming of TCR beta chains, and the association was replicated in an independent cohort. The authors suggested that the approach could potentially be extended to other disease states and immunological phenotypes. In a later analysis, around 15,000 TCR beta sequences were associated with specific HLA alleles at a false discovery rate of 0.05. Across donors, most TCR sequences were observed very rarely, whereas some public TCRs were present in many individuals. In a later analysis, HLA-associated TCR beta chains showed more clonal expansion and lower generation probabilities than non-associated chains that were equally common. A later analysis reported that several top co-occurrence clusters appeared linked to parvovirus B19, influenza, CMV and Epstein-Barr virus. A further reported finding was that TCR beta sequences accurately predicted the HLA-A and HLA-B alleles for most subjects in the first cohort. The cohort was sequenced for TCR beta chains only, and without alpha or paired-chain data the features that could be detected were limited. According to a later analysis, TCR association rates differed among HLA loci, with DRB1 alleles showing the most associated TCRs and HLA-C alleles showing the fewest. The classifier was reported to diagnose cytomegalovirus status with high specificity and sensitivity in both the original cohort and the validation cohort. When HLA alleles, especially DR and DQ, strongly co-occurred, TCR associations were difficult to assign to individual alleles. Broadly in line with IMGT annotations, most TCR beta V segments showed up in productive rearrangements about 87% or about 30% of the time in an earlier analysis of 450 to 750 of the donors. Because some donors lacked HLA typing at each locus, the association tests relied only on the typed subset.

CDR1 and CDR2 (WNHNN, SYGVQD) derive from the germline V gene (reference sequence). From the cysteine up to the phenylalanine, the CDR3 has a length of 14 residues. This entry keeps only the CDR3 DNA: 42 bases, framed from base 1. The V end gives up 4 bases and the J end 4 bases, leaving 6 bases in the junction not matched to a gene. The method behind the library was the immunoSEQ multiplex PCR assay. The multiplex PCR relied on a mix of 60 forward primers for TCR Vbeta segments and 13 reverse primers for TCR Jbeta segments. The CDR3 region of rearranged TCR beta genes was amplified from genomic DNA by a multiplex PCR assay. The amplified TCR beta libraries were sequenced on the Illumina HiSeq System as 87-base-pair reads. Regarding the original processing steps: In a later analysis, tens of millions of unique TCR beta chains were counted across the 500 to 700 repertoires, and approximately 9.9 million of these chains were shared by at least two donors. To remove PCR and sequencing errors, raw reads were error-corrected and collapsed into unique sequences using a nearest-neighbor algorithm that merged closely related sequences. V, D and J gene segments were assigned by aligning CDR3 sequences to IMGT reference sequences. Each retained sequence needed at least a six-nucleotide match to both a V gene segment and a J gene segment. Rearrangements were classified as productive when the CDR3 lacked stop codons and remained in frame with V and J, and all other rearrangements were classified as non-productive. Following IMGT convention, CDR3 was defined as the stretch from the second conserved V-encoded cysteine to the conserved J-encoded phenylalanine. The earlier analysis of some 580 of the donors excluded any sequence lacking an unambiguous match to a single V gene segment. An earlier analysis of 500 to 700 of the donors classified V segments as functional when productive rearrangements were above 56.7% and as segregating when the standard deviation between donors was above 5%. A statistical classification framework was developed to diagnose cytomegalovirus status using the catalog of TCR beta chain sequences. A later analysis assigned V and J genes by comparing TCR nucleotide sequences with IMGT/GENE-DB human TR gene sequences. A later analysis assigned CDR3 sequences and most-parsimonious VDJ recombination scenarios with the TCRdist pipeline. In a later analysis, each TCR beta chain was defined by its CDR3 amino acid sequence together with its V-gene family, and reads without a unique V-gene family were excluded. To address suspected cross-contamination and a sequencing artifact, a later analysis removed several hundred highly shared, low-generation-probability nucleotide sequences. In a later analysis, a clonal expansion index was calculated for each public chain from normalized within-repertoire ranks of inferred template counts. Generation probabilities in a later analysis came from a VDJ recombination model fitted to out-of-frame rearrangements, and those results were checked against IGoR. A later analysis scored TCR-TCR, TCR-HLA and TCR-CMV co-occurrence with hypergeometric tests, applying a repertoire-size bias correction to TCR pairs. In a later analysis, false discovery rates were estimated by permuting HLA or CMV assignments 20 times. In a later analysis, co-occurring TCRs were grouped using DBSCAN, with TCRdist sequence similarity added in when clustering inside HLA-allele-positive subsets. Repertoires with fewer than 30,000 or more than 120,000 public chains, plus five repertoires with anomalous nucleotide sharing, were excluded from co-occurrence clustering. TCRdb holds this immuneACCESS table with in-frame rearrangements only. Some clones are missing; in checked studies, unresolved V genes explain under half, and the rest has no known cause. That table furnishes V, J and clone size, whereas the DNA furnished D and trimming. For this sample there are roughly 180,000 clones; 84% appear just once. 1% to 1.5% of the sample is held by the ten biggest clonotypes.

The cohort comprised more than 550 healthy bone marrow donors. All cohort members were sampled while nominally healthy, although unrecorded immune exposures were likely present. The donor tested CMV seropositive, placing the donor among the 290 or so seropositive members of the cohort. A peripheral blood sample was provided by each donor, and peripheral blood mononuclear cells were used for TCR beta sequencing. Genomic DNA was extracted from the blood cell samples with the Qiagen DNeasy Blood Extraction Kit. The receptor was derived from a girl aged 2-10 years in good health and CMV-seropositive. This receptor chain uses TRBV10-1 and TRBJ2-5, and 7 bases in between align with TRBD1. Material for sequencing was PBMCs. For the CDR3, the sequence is CASSVRTGSETQYF. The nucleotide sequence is TGCGCCAGCAGTGTGAGGACAGGCTCAGAGACCCAGTACTTC.